This T cell receptor (beta chain) was recorded in a study of blood T cells in healthy people across ages. Study-level background: Roughly one uniquely barcoded beta molecule per two T cells was captured.

V was trimmed by 7 bases and J by 5 bases, leaving 15 bases between them. This CDR3 region has 14 residues. Germline CDR1 is MNHEY and CDR2 is SVGAGI. With a J-beta primer mix and a sample-barcoded 5' primer, a second PCR ran about 6 to 11 cycles. TCRdb independently ran MiXCR on the 5' RACE reads; one entry per CDR3 protein. Seen here are 750,000 or so distinct CDR3 sequences, 25% observed once, and the top ten hold 9.4%. Each donor had 9 to 10 milliliters of peripheral blood drawn. This sample also appeared in a second study, on T cells of mothers and their children. That source adds: For each mother, over 9 million TCR beta CDR3 reads were obtained, and for each child, a few million. The analysis detected no persistent microchimeric T cell clones.

The sample was blood. The source is a boy younger than 18 in good health. The V call is TRBV6-5, the J call TRBJ2-1; maybe TRBD1 (5 bases). The CDR3 sequence: CASTNPQGNNEQFF. CDR3 nucleotide sequence: TGTGCCAGCACTAACCCCCAGGGTAACAATGAGCAGTTCTTC.